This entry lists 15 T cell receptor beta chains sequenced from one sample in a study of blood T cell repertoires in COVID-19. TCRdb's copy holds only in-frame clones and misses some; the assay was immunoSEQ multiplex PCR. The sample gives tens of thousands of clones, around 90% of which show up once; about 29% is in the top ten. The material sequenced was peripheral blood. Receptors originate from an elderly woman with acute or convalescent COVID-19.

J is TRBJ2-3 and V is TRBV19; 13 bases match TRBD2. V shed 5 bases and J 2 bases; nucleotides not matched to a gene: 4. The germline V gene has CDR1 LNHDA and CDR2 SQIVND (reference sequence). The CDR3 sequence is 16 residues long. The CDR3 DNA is TGTGCCAGTAGTGGACTAGCGGGGGTTGTCACAGATACGCAGTATTTT. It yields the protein CASSGLAGVVTDTQYF.

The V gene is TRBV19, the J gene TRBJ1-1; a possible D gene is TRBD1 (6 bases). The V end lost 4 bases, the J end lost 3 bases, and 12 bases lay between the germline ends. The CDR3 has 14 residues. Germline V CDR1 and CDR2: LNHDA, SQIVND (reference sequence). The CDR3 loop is CASSKQGRDTEAFF. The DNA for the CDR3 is TGTGCCAGTAGTAAACAGGGCCGAGACACTGAAGCTTTCTTT.

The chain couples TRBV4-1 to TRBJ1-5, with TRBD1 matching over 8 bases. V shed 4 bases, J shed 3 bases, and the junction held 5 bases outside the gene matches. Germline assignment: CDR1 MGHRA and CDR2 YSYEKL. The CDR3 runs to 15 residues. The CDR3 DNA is TGCGCCAGCAGCCCCGGACAGGGAGACAATCAGCCCCAGCATTTT. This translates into CASSPGQGDNQPQHF.

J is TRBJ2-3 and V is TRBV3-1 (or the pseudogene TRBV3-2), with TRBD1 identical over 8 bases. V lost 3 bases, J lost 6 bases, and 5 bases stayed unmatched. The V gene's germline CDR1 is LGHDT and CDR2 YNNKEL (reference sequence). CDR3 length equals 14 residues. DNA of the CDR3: TGTGCCAGCAGCCACCGGACAGGGTCCGATACGCAGTATTTT. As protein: CASSHRTGSDTQYF.

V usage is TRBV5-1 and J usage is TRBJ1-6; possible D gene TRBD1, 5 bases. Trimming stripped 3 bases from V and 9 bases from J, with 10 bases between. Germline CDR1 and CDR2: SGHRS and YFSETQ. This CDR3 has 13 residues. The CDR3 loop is CASSWVGGSPLHF. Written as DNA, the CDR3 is TGCGCCAGCAGCTGGGTGGGGGGTTCACCCCTCCACTTT.

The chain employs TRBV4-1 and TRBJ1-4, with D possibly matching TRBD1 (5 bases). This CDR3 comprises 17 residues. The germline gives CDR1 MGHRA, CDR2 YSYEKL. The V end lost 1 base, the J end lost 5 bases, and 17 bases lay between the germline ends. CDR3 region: CASSQVPGGNGNEKLFF. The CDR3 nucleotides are TGCGCCAGCAGCCAAGTTCCCGGGGGGAACGGGAATGAAAAACTGTTTTTT.

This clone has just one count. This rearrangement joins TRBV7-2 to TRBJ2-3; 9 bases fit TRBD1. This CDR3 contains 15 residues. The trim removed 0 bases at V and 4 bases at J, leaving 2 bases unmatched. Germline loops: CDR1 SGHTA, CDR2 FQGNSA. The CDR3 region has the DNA TGTGCCAGCAGCTTAGCGGGACAGGGATCAGATACGCAGTATTTT. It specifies CASSLAGQGSDTQYF.

The chain's CDR3 is CASSYRGTGETGYTF. DNA of the CDR3: TGTGCCAGCAGTTACCGTGGGACAGGGGAGACTGGCTACACCTTC. The J gene is TRBJ1-2, the V gene TRBV6-5; 10 positions agree with TRBD1. The CDR3 is 15 amino acids. The V segment lost 2 bases and the J segment 7 bases; nucleotides outside the gene matches: 7. Germline V gene data show CDR1 as MNHEY and CDR2 as SVGAGI.

The CDR3 spells CASSQDGGSYGYTF. The CDR3 DNA reads TGTGCCAGCAGCCAAGATGGGGGGAGTTATGGCTACACCTTC. The chain recombines TRBV3-1 (or the pseudogene TRBV3-2) with TRBJ1-2; TRBD1 might be the D (5 bases). CDR1 LGHDT and CDR2 YNNKEL come from the germline V gene (reference sequence). The CDR3 extends over 14 amino acids. The V and J ends lost 0 bases and 5 bases respectively, with 10 bases between them.

CDR3 protein: CAIKPGTTSTDTQYF. The CDR3 DNA sequence: TGTGCCATCAAACCCGGGACAACTAGCACAGATACGCAGTATTTT. V usage is TRBV10-3 and J usage is TRBJ2-3, with D possibly matching TRBD1 (6 bases). Trimming removed 7 bases from V and 0 bases from J, with 14 bases in between. Germline CDR1 ENHRY, CDR2 SYGVKD. This CDR3 is 15 amino acids long.

CDR3 in DNA: TGCAGTGCTTCGATTGGCGGCTACACCTTC. Amino acids: CSASIGGYTF. The chain uses TRBV20-1 and TRBJ1-2, with D unclear. V lost 5 bases to trimming and J lost 8 bases, with 9 bases between them. CDR3 length equals 10 residues. CDR1 is DFQATT and CDR2 is SNEGSKA in the germline V gene (reference sequence).

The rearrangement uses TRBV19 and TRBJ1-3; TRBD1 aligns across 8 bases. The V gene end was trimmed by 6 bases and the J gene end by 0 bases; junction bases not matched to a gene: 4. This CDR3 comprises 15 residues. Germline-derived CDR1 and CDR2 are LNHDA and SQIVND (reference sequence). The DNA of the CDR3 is TGTGCCAGTAGCAACACAGGGGGCTCTGGAAACACCATATATTTT. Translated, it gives CASSNTGGSGNTIYF.

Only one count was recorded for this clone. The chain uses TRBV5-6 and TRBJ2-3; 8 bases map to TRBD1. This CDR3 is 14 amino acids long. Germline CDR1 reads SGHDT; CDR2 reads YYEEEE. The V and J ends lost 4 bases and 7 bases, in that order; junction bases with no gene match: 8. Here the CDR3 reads CASSDTGGQYTQYF. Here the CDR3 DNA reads TGTGCCAGCAGCGACACAGGGGGTCAATATACGCAGTATTTT.

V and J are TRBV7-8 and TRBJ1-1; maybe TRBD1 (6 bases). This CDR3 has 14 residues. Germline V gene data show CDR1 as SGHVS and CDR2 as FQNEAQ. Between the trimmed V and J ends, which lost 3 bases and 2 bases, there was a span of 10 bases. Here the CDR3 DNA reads TGTGCCAGCAGCTTCGAGGGGGACAACACTGAAGCTTTCTTT. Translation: CASSFEGDNTEAFF.

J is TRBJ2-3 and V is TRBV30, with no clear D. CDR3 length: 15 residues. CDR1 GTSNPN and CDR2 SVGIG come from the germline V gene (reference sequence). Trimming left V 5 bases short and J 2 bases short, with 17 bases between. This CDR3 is CAWEEKQTITDTQYF. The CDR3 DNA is TGTGCCTGGGAAGAGAAACAGACAATCACAGATACGCAGTATTTT.